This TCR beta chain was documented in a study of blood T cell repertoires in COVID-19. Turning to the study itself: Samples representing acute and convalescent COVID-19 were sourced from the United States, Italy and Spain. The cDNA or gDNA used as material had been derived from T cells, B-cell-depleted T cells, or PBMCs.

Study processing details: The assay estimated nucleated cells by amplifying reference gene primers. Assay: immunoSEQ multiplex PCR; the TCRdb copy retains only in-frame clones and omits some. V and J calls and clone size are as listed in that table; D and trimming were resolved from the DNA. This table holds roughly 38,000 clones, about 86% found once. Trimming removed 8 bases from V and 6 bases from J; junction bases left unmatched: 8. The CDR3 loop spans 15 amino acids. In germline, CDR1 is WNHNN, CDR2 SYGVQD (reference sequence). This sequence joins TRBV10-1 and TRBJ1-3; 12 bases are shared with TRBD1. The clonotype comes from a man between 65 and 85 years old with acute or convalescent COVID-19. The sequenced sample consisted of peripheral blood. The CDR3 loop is CASGEGQGAENTIYF. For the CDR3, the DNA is TGCGCCAGCGGGGAGGGACAGGGGGCGGAAAACACCATATATTTT.